This TCR beta chain is drawn from a study of blood T cells in healthy people across ages. Overall study results and limits: Per million T cells, TCR beta diversity dropped about linearly as age rose.

V dropped 5 bases and J dropped 3 bases, with 13 bases sitting between them. Germline V gene sequence: CDR1 DFQATT, CDR2 SNEGSKA (reference sequence). This CDR3 is built from 14 residues. A second PCR, run for about 7 to 11 cycles, used a sample-barcoded 5' primer plus a J-beta primer mix. A template-switch adaptor containing 12 random nucleotides labeled each cDNA molecule. MiXCR, applied by TCRdb to the 5' RACE reads, yields one record per CDR3 protein. The profile shows around 700,000 distinct CDR3 sequences, 25% of them singletons. A word on this clonotype: Its antigen remains unidentified.

It was approximately 10 milliliters of peripheral blood that were drawn from each donor. The data also belong to a second study, concerning T cells of mothers and their children. From that paper: Primer M1S, used in the second PCR, introduced sample barcodes and 2-4 random nucleotides.

This chain uses TRBV20-1 with TRBJ1-4, with D tentatively TRBD1 (6 bases). The sequencing input was blood. This clonotype was obtained from a boy between 10 and 17 years old in good health. The DNA for the CDR3 is TGCAGTGCTCCCGAGGGGGTAGCTAATGAAAAACTGTTTTTT. It codes for CSAPEGVANEKLFF.